One sample yielded the 21 T cell receptor beta chains listed below, sequenced in a study of long-term antiretroviral therapy in people with HIV (dated by TCRdb to 2022 to 2024). The immunoSEQ hsTCRB v3.0 assay was used at survey level resolution to sequence the TRB variable region. Imported from immuneACCESS, the table was reduced by TCRdb to in-frame sequences with V and J called. These copies leave out some clones; in studies compared against another copy, an unresolved V gene accounts for under half, and the cause of the remainder is not known. In this sample the table shows 48,000 or so clones, roughly four fifths of which occur a single time. 2.5% to 3.5% of the sample is in the top ten clones. The material was unsorted PBMCs, obtained 0.8 years after starting antiretroviral therapy. The source is a woman aged 18 to 35 with HIV.

The J gene is TRBJ2-7, the V gene TRBV18; 8 positions match TRBD1. The CDR3 spans 15 residues. Trimming removed 2 bases from V and 1 base from J; junction bases left unmatched: 4. The germline V gene has CDR1 KGHSH and CDR2 LQKENI. The CDR3 reads CASSPTRGPSYEQYF. CDR3 nucleotide sequence: TGTGCCAGCTCACCAACCAGGGGGCCATCCTACGAGCAGTACTTC.

This clone was seen once. J is TRBJ1-4 and V is TRBV19; D ambiguous. The germline V gene has CDR1 LNHDA and CDR2 SQIVND (reference sequence). CDR3 length equals 13 residues. Trimming removed 3 bases at V and 1 base at J, with 3 bases between. The CDR3 DNA reads TGTGCCAGTAGTATGGTAACTAATGAAAAACTGTTTTTT. Translated, it gives CASSMVTNEKLFF.

The J gene is TRBJ2-7, the V gene TRBV5-1; 12 nucleotides line up with TRBD2. CDR1 is SGHRS, CDR2 YFSETQ, per germline. V lost 4 bases to trimming and J lost 2 bases; unmatched junction nucleotides: 7. The CDR3 covers 16 residues. CDR3 sequence reads: CASSRTLAGGAYEQYF. In DNA, the CDR3 is TGCGCCAGCAGCCGGACACTAGCGGGAGGAGCCTACGAGCAGTACTTC.

This chain uses TRBV11-2 with TRBJ2-7, with TRBD2 identical over 13 bases. The CDR3 has 18 residues. The V gene's germline CDR1 is SGHAT and CDR2 FQNNGV. Trimming removed 6 bases from V and 0 bases from J; junction bases left unmatched: 11. In DNA, the CDR3 is TGTGCCAGCAGTCGAACCGGGACTAGCGGGGCTAACTCCTACGAGCAGTACTTC. Its translation: CASSRTGTSGANSYEQYF. Looking up the rest from reference TRBV11-2 and TRBJ2-7 gives the full variable domain: EAGVAQSPRYKIIEKRQSVAFWCNPISGHATLYWYQQILGQGPKLLIQFQNNGVVDDSQLPKDRFSAERLKGVDSTLKIQPAKLEDSAVYLCASSRTGTSGANSYEQYFGPGTRLTVT.

CDR3 DNA sequence: TGCGCCAGCAGACCAAGGACGGCCCAGCAGGGCTACACCTTC. It yields the protein CASRPRTAQQGYTF. The J gene is TRBJ1-2, the V gene TRBV10-2; D unresolved. This CDR3 comprises 14 residues. The germline CDR1 and CDR2 sequences are WSHSY and SAAADI. V was cut by 6 bases and J by 8 bases, with 19 bases left in between.

The chain combines TRBV6-1 with TRBJ2-7; the D is unclear. CDR1 MNHNS and CDR2 SASEGT come from the germline V gene. The CDR3 is 14 residues long. V lost 2 bases, J lost 0 bases, and 8 bases lay in between. CDR3 in amino acids: CASSEFLTSYEQYF. As DNA, the CDR3 is TGTGCCAGCAGTGAATTTTTAACCTCCTACGAGCAGTACTTC.

The V and J genes are TRBV19 and TRBJ2-7; possible D gene TRBD1, 5 bases. V lost 10 bases to trimming and J lost 2 bases, with 18 bases between them. The CDR3 is 14 amino acids. CDR1 is LNHDA, CDR2 SQIVND, per germline (reference sequence). The CDR3 DNA reads as TGTGCCACCAGTAGGGGCGGACGAACCTACGAGCAGTACTTC. Translated, it gives CATSRGGRTYEQYF.

V is TRBV21-1 and J is TRBJ2-6. TRBV21-1 is recorded as a pseudogene. This CDR3 region has 16 residues. CDR3 in amino acids: CASSKEGTRCANVLTF. The CDR3 bases are TGTGCCAGCAGCAAAGAGGGTACACGGTGTGCCAACGTCCTGACTTTC.

J is TRBJ2-2 and V is TRBV7-3; either TRBD1 or TRBD2 may fit D (5 bases each). The CDR3 length is 15 residues. Germline CDR1 SGHTA, CDR2 FQGTGA. Trimming removed 5 bases at V and 2 bases at J, with 12 bases between. CDR3 sequence reads: CASSARDRNTGELFF. In nucleotides, the CDR3 is TGTGCCAGCAGCGCCCGGGACCGTAACACCGGGGAGCTGTTTTTT.

The V call is TRBV6-5, the J call TRBJ2-1, with D perhaps matching TRBD1 or TRBD2 (5 bases each). The germline gives CDR1 MNHEY, CDR2 SVGAGI. The CDR3 spans 14 residues. V lost 2 bases and J 9 bases, leaving 14 bases between the germline ends. For the CDR3, the DNA is TGTGCCAGCAGTTACGGACTTGGGGCCAGTGAGCAGTTCTTC. This gives the protein CASSYGLGASEQFF.

V gene TRBV5-1 combines with J gene TRBJ2-3, with D uncertain. This CDR3 contains 16 residues. CDR1 is SGHRS, CDR2 YFSETQ, per germline. Trimming left V 1 base short and J 6 bases short, with 18 bases between. The CDR3 sequence: CASSLYVSSPDDTQYF. DNA for the CDR3: TGCGCCAGCAGCTTGTACGTCAGTTCCCCCGACGATACGCAGTATTTT.

This sequence joins TRBV5-1 and TRBJ2-7, with 7 bases aligning to TRBD1. The germline V gene encodes CDR1 SGHRS and CDR2 YFSETQ. The trim removed 2 bases at V and 2 bases at J, leaving 4 bases unmatched. The CDR3 is 14 residues long. DNA of the CDR3: TGCGCCAGCAGCTTCACAGGGGAACCCTACGAGCAGTACTTC. As protein: CASSFTGEPYEQYF.

The V call is TRBV18, the J call TRBJ1-3; maybe TRBD1 (5 bases). V lost 3 bases and J lost 0, with 18 bases in between. The CDR3 length is 18 residues. Germline CDR1 KGHSH, CDR2 LQKENI. CDR3 sequence reads: CASSPGTGSSISGNTIYF. CDR3 DNA: TGTGCCAGCTCACCCGGGACGGGTTCCTCAATCTCTGGAAACACCATATATTTT.

The V gene is TRBV4-3, the J gene TRBJ2-7; 10 bases map to TRBD2. The junction had 4 bases not matched to a gene; V was cut back by 5 bases and J by 0 bases. The CDR3 runs to 15 residues. Germline CDR1 and CDR2: LGHNA and YSLEER. The CDR3 loop is CASSGGLADSYEQYF. The CDR3 DNA follows: TGCGCCAGCAGCGGCGGACTAGCGGACTCCTACGAGCAGTACTTC.

V usage is TRBV5-1 and J usage is TRBJ1-5, with D maybe TRBD1 (6 bases). Germline values: CDR1 SGHRS, CDR2 YFSETQ. The CDR3 totals 14 residues. Trimming took off 0 bases at V and 7 bases at J, with 11 bases between the two ends. The chain's CDR3 is CASSLEGGRQPQHF. For the CDR3, the DNA is TGCGCCAGCAGCTTGGAAGGGGGGCGACAGCCCCAGCATTTT.

V is TRBV27 and J is TRBJ1-3; D call uncertain. This CDR3 has 16 residues. V lost 0 bases to trimming and J lost 4 bases, with 13 bases between them. CDR1 and CDR2 (germline): MNHEY, SMNVEV (reference sequence). The CDR3 loop reads CASSLSSTVEGNTIYF. Here the CDR3 DNA reads TGTGCCAGCAGTTTATCTTCCACCGTGGAAGGAAACACCATATATTTT.

This rearrangement joins TRBV7-9 to TRBJ1-2, with D possibly TRBD1 on 6 matching bases. Per the germline V gene, CDR1 is SEHNR and CDR2 is FQNEAQ (reference sequence). The CDR3 is 13 amino acids. The germline V and J ends were trimmed by 5 bases and 2 bases, with 9 bases remaining between them. The DNA of the CDR3 is TGTGCCAGCAGCGTCGGACAGAACTATGGCTACACCTTC. Translated, it gives CASSVGQNYGYTF.

The chain combines TRBV28 with TRBJ1-2, with 9 bases lining up with TRBD1. CDR3 size: 13 residues. CDR1 and CDR2 from the germline V gene are MDHEN and SYDVKM. V dropped 7 bases and J dropped 7; count of bases not matched to a gene: 7. CDR3: CASTIQGAIGYTF. The DNA of the CDR3 is TGTGCCAGCACCATACAGGGGGCTATTGGCTACACCTTC.

The V and J genes are TRBV12-5 and TRBJ2-1; a weak D match, TRBD1 (7 bases). Looked up from germline, CDR1 is LGHNT and CDR2 is FRNRAP. V lost 4 bases to trimming and J lost 6 bases, with 10 bases between them. CDR3 length equals 13 residues. The CDR3 loop reads CASGSQGGNEQFF. The CDR3 coding sequence is TGTGCTAGTGGTTCGCAGGGGGGCAATGAGCAGTTCTTC. Full variable domain (outside the CDR3, taken from reference TRBV12-5 and TRBJ2-1): DARVTQTPRHKVTEMGQEVTMRCQPILGHNTVFWYRQTMMQGLELLAYFRNRAPLDDSGMPKDRFSAEMPDATLATLKIQPSEPRDSAVYFCASGSQGGNEQFFGPGTRLTVL.

The V call is TRBV6-6, the J call TRBJ2-7; D is undetermined. V gave up 6 bases and J gave up 0 bases, with 6 bases separating them. Per the germline V gene, CDR1 is MNHNY and CDR2 is SVGAGI (reference sequence). This CDR3 contains 12 residues. CDR3 sequence: CASSPRSYEQYF. The CDR3 DNA reads TGTGCCAGCAGCCCCCGCTCCTACGAGCAGTACTTC.

With regard to this clone: At one of its ends the junction is not consistent with the germline gene, which may arise from a read error. The chain uses TRBV5-4 and TRBJ2-3; TRBD2 matches at 8 bases. The length of the CDR3 is 16 residues. CDR1 is SGHNT and CDR2 is YYREEE in the germline V gene (reference sequence). DNA of the CDR3: TGCGCCAGCAGCCAAGATCGGGGGGGCCTCACAGATACGCAGTATTTT. Protein product: CASSQDRGGLTDTQYF.